The sequence of this TCR beta chain was determined in a study of T-cell memory formation after mild COVID-19. On the study more broadly: TCR clusters showed largely donor specificity. General study results and limits: Memory sampled before infection contained some responding clones, suggesting cross-reactive memory joined. Contracting clones localized mainly to CM and EM when CD4+ and mainly to EMRA when CD8+.

Libraries for TCRalpha and TCRbeta carried sample barcodes and unique molecular identifiers via 5'RACE. TCRdb analysed the 5' RACE reads with MiXCR anew, one entry per CDR3 protein. This table has under 300,000 distinct CDR3 sequences, about 20% appearing once. V lost 5 bases and J 11 bases, leaving 10 bases between the germline ends. CDR3 length: 12 residues. This clonotype was picked up a small number of times. Its antigen is currently unknown. Material for sequencing was PBMCs or a T cell subset sorted from them (not recorded which). V usage is TRBV12-3 or TRBV12-4 and J usage is TRBJ1-6; D unclear. The source of this sequence is a man between 18 and 35 years old who had mild COVID-19 (a few samples of this study predate the infection). Cell type and time point are not known. The CDR3 bases are TGTGCCAGCAGTAAATTTAGCGCACCCCTCCACTTT. Translating gives CASSKFSAPLHF.